This is a list of T cell receptor beta chains from one sample in a study of shared clonotypes between healthy human individuals. This table comes from immunoSEQ multiplex PCR, and its TCRdb copy is limited to in-frame clones, with some not included. The table shows over 2 million clones, with 85% to 95% occurring only once. The sample taken for sequencing was naive CD4+ T cells from PBMCs. These receptors all stem from a man in his late teens or twenties in good health. Some clones in this sample may be carry-over from other donors' samples. Both conserved end residues are part of each CDR3. Fields, in order: V gene, D gene, clone size, J gene, CDR3 protein, CDR3 DNA. A D gene is named only where the DNA matches it firmly. A clone size is listed for some rows: how often the clone was seen (once, few, many), or a class if it is expanded.

v_call: TRBV27
d_call: -
clone_size: -
j_call: TRBJ2-6
cdr3_aa: CASSLKEAGANVLTF
cdr3_nt: TGTGCCAGCAGTTTAAAGGAGGCAGGGGCCAACGTCCTGACTTTC

v_call: TRBV2
d_call: -
clone_size: -
j_call: TRBJ1-5
cdr3_aa: CASSEGQDNQPQHF
cdr3_nt: TGTGCCAGCAGTGAAGGACAAGATAATCAGCCCCAGCATTTT

v_call: TRBV2
d_call: -
clone_size: -
j_call: TRBJ2-2
cdr3_aa: CASTIDRLQNTGELFF
cdr3_nt: TGTGCCAGCACCATAGACCGACTCCAGAACACCGGGGAGCTGTTTTTT

v_call: TRBV6-1
d_call: -
clone_size: -
j_call: TRBJ2-1
cdr3_aa: CASKRDIPYNEQFF
cdr3_nt: TGTGCCAGCAAAAGGGACATCCCGTACAATGAGCAGTTCTTC

v_call: TRBV5-5
d_call: -
clone_size: -
j_call: TRBJ1-1
cdr3_aa: CASSLEGIAEAFF
cdr3_nt: TGTGCCAGCAGCTTGGAGGGAATCGCTGAAGCTTTCTTT

v_call: TRBV7-6
d_call: -
clone_size: -
j_call: TRBJ2-5
cdr3_aa: CASSLGGGWETQYF
cdr3_nt: TGTGCCAGCAGCTTAGGGGGCGGTTGGGAGACCCAGTACTTC

v_call: TRBV5-4
d_call: TRBD2
clone_size: once
j_call: TRBJ2-1
cdr3_aa: CASSPDRTSGRVEQFF
cdr3_nt: TGTGCCAGCAGCCCGGACCGGACTAGCGGGAGGGTTGAGCAGTTCTTC

v_call: TRBV2
d_call: -
clone_size: -
j_call: TRBJ2-7
cdr3_aa: CASIPLYGYEQYF
cdr3_nt: TGTGCCAGCATCCCCCTGTATGGCTACGAGCAGTACTTC

v_call: TRBV30
d_call: -
clone_size: -
j_call: TRBJ2-7
cdr3_aa: CAWTTGTYEQYF
cdr3_nt: TGTGCCTGGACAACAGGCACCTACGAGCAGTACTTC

v_call: TRBV7-8
d_call: -
clone_size: -
j_call: TRBJ2-5
cdr3_aa: CASSEIPPDGTQYF
cdr3_nt: TGTGCCAGCAGCGAAATACCACCAGACGGGACCCAGTACTTC

v_call: TRBV28
d_call: TRBD1
clone_size: -
j_call: TRBJ1-2
cdr3_aa: CASSLPTGAFYGYTF
cdr3_nt: TGTGCCAGCAGTTTGCCGACAGGGGCATTCTATGGCTACACCTTC

v_call: TRBV7-9
d_call: -
clone_size: -
j_call: TRBJ1-2
cdr3_aa: CASRARREGNYGYTF
cdr3_nt: TGTGCCAGCAGGGCGAGGCGGGAGGGAAACTATGGCTACACCTTC

v_call: TRBV5-1
d_call: TRBD2
clone_size: -
j_call: TRBJ2-7
cdr3_aa: CASSLVAGGPGEQYF
cdr3_nt: TGCGCCAGCAGCTTGGTCGCGGGAGGGCCAGGGGAGCAGTACTTC

v_call: TRBV5-1
d_call: -
clone_size: -
j_call: TRBJ1-1
cdr3_aa: CASSFGRQLNTEAFF
cdr3_nt: TGCGCCAGCAGCTTCGGTAGACAGTTGAACACTGAAGCTTTCTTT

v_call: TRBV28
d_call: -
clone_size: -
j_call: TRBJ2-7
cdr3_aa: CASSPREDLYSYEQYF
cdr3_nt: TGTGCCAGCAGCCCAAGGGAGGACCTCTACTCCTACGAGCAGTACTTC

v_call: TRBV19
d_call: -
clone_size: -
j_call: TRBJ2-2
cdr3_aa: CASSIKGLESLFF
cdr3_nt: TGTGCCAGTAGTATAAAGGGTCTTGAGTCGCTGTTTTTT

v_call: TRBV10-1
d_call: -
clone_size: once
j_call: TRBJ2-2
cdr3_aa: CASRSDLNTGELFF
cdr3_nt: TGCGCCAGCAGGTCGGATTTGAACACCGGGGAGCTGTTTTTT

v_call: TRBV12-5
d_call: -
clone_size: few
j_call: TRBJ1-1
cdr3_aa: CASVLDKNTEAFF
cdr3_nt: TGTGCTAGTGTCCTCGACAAGAACACTGAAGCTTTCTTT

v_call: TRBV5-1
d_call: TRBD1
clone_size: -
j_call: TRBJ2-1
cdr3_aa: CASSPGWDRGLNEQFF
cdr3_nt: TGCGCCAGCAGCCCAGGGTGGGACAGGGGGCTGAATGAGCAGTTCTTC

v_call: TRBV5-1
d_call: TRBD2
clone_size: -
j_call: TRBJ2-1
cdr3_aa: CASSLGLAGGPAYNEQFF
cdr3_nt: TGCGCCAGCAGCCTAGGACTAGCGGGAGGGCCGGCGTACAATGAGCAGTTCTTC

v_call: TRBV29-1
d_call: -
clone_size: -
j_call: TRBJ2-7
cdr3_aa: CSVEVSNYEQYF
cdr3_nt: TGCAGCGTTGAAGTGAGCAACTACGAGCAGTACTTC

v_call: TRBV15
d_call: -
clone_size: -
j_call: TRBJ2-7
cdr3_aa: CATSNGGRLYEQYF
cdr3_nt: TGTGCCACCAGCAACGGGGGGCGCCTCTACGAGCAGTACTTC

v_call: TRBV7-2
d_call: TRBD2
clone_size: -
j_call: TRBJ2-7
cdr3_aa: CASSPLSGYYEQYF
cdr3_nt: TGTGCCAGCAGCCCACTTAGCGGGTACTACGAGCAGTACTTC

v_call: TRBV29-1
d_call: -
clone_size: -
j_call: TRBJ1-3
cdr3_aa: CSVRRGSGNTIYF
cdr3_nt: TGCAGCGTCCGGAGGGGCTCTGGAAACACCATATATTTT

v_call: TRBV9
d_call: -
clone_size: -
j_call: TRBJ2-3
cdr3_aa: CASSVAHYMPDTQYF
cdr3_nt: TGTGCCAGCAGCGTAGCCCACTACATGCCAGATACGCAGTATTTT

v_call: TRBV6-1
d_call: TRBD1
clone_size: -
j_call: TRBJ1-4
cdr3_aa: CASSASGQGWDEKLFF
cdr3_nt: TGTGCCAGCAGTGCGTCGGGACAGGGGTGGGATGAAAAACTGTTTTTT

v_call: TRBV28
d_call: -
clone_size: -
j_call: TRBJ2-7
cdr3_aa: CASSLILGQSGVF
cdr3_nt: TGTGCCAGCAGTTTAATTTTAGGGCAGTCTGGTGTTTTC

v_call: TRBV4-3
d_call: -
clone_size: -
j_call: TRBJ2-3
cdr3_aa: CASSPVPADTQYF
cdr3_nt: TGCGCCAGCAGCCCCGTACCCGCAGATACGCAGTATTTT

v_call: TRBV19
d_call: TRBD2
clone_size: -
j_call: TRBJ2-5
cdr3_aa: CASTPSGREETQYF
cdr3_nt: TGTGCCAGCACTCCTAGCGGGAGAGAAGAGACCCAGTACTTC

v_call: TRBV11-2
d_call: -
clone_size: -
j_call: TRBJ2-2
cdr3_aa: CASSSGGYFRTGELFF
cdr3_nt: TGTGCCAGCAGCTCGGGTGGTTACTTTCGGACCGGGGAGCTGTTTTTT

v_call: TRBV29-1
d_call: -
clone_size: -
j_call: TRBJ2-7
cdr3_aa: CSVERGSYEQYF
cdr3_nt: TGCAGCGTTGAGCGGGGATCCTACGAGCAGTACTTC

v_call: TRBV19
d_call: TRBD1
clone_size: -
j_call: TRBJ2-7
cdr3_aa: CASRRTGGLNYEQYF
cdr3_nt: TGTGCCAGTAGGCGGACAGGGGGCCTTAACTACGAGCAGTACTTC

v_call: TRBV5-1
d_call: -
clone_size: -
j_call: TRBJ1-4
cdr3_aa: CASSLVGGANEKLFF
cdr3_nt: TGCGCCAGCAGCTTGGTTGGGGGGGCTAATGAAAAACTGTTTTTT

v_call: TRBV5-1
d_call: -
clone_size: -
j_call: TRBJ2-2
cdr3_aa: CASAGTRNTGELFF
cdr3_nt: TGCGCCAGCGCCGGGACAAGGAACACCGGGGAGCTGTTTTTT

v_call: TRBV18
d_call: TRBD1
clone_size: -
j_call: TRBJ2-3
cdr3_aa: CASSPWKGQAFWDTQYF
cdr3_nt: TGTGCCAGCTCACCGTGGAAGGGACAGGCCTTTTGGGATACGCAGTATTTT

v_call: TRBV28
d_call: -
clone_size: -
j_call: TRBJ2-2
cdr3_aa: CAAGGGELFF
cdr3_nt: TGTGCCGCCGGGGGCGGGGAGCTGTTTTTT

v_call: TRBV5-1
d_call: -
clone_size: -
j_call: TRBJ2-1
cdr3_aa: CASSLGDFLTEQFF
cdr3_nt: TGCGCCAGCAGCCTAGGGGACTTCCTAACTGAGCAGTTCTTC

v_call: TRBV7-3
d_call: -
clone_size: once
j_call: TRBJ2-1
cdr3_aa: CASSRIGALGEQFF
cdr3_nt: TGTGCCAGCAGCCGTATCGGGGCCCTGGGTGAGCAGTTCTTC

v_call: TRBV28
d_call: -
clone_size: few
j_call: TRBJ1-4
cdr3_aa: CASTTKARSEKLFF
cdr3_nt: TGTGCCAGCACCACTAAAGCACGGTCGGAAAAACTGTTTTTT

v_call: TRBV19
d_call: -
clone_size: -
j_call: TRBJ1-5
cdr3_aa: CASSIAGPMNQPQHF
cdr3_nt: TGTGCCAGTAGTATAGCCGGCCCGATGAATCAGCCCCAGCATTTT

v_call: TRBV21-1
d_call: -
clone_size: -
j_call: TRBJ1-2
cdr3_aa: CASSKLGRLNGYTF
cdr3_nt: TGTGCCAGCAGCAAATTGGGACGGCTGAACGGCTACACCTTC

v_call: TRBV5-1
d_call: TRBD2
clone_size: -
j_call: TRBJ2-7
cdr3_aa: CASSAAGTSFYEQYF
cdr3_nt: TGCGCCAGCAGCGCCGCCGGGACTAGCTTCTACGAGCAGTACTTC

v_call: TRBV4-1
d_call: TRBD1
clone_size: -
j_call: TRBJ1-4
cdr3_aa: CASIWNRGNEKLFF
cdr3_nt: TGCGCCAGCATATGGAACAGGGGCAATGAAAAACTGTTTTTT

v_call: TRBV2
d_call: -
clone_size: -
j_call: TRBJ2-6
cdr3_aa: CASSGGRVGSGANVLTF
cdr3_nt: TGTGCCAGCAGTGGAGGGCGGGTAGGCTCTGGGGCCAACGTCCTGACTTTC

v_call: TRBV5-1
d_call: TRBD1
clone_size: -
j_call: TRBJ2-5
cdr3_aa: CASSWGDRDKETQYF
cdr3_nt: TGCGCCAGCAGCTGGGGGGACAGGGATAAAGAGACCCAGTACTTC

v_call: TRBV5-1
d_call: -
clone_size: -
j_call: TRBJ2-2
cdr3_aa: CASSLVSSPNTGELFF
cdr3_nt: TGCGCCAGCAGCTTGGTATCGAGCCCGAACACCGGGGAGCTGTTTTTT

v_call: TRBV28
d_call: TRBD1
clone_size: once
j_call: TRBJ1-2
cdr3_aa: CASSFTGAGYGYTF
cdr3_nt: TGTGCCAGCAGTTTTACAGGGGCGGGGTACGGCTACACCTTC

v_call: TRBV9
d_call: TRBD1
clone_size: -
j_call: TRBJ2-6
cdr3_aa: CASSGHRGSGANVLTF
cdr3_nt: TGTGCCAGCAGCGGACACAGGGGCTCTGGGGCCAACGTCCTGACTTTC

v_call: TRBV18
d_call: TRBD2
clone_size: few
j_call: TRBJ2-7
cdr3_aa: CASSPGLAETYEQYF
cdr3_nt: TGTGCCAGCTCACCGGGACTAGCGGAAACCTACGAGCAGTACTTC

v_call: TRBV19
d_call: TRBD1
clone_size: -
j_call: TRBJ1-5
cdr3_aa: CASRLEGQGDQPQHF
cdr3_nt: TGTGCCAGTCGATTGGAGGGACAGGGTGATCAGCCCCAGCATTTT

v_call: TRBV27
d_call: TRBD2
clone_size: -
j_call: TRBJ2-7
cdr3_aa: CASNPGIAGGPREQYF
cdr3_nt: TGTGCCAGCAACCCGGGGATAGCGGGAGGGCCGCGAGAGCAGTACTTC

v_call: TRBV11-2
d_call: TRBD2
clone_size: -
j_call: TRBJ2-7
cdr3_aa: CASSPRAAGGYEQYF
cdr3_nt: TGTGCCAGCAGCCCCCGGGCAGCGGGAGGTTACGAGCAGTACTTC

v_call: TRBV19
d_call: TRBD2
clone_size: -
j_call: TRBJ2-7
cdr3_aa: CASSIRAAGFYEQYF
cdr3_nt: TGTGCCAGTAGTATCCGAGCAGCGGGATTCTACGAGCAGTACTTC

v_call: TRBV10-2
d_call: -
clone_size: -
j_call: TRBJ1-5
cdr3_aa: CASSESNQPQHF
cdr3_nt: TGCGCCAGCAGTGAGTCGAATCAGCCCCAGCATTTT

v_call: TRBV19
d_call: TRBD2
clone_size: -
j_call: TRBJ2-7
cdr3_aa: CASRRTSGGVYEQYF
cdr3_nt: TGTGCCAGTAGGCGGACTAGCGGAGGAGTATACGAGCAGTACTTC

v_call: TRBV2
d_call: TRBD2
clone_size: once
j_call: TRBJ2-7
cdr3_aa: CASDISGREGLLEQYF
cdr3_nt: TGTGCCAGCGATATTTCGGGGCGGGAGGGCCTCCTCGAGCAGTACTTC

v_call: TRBV18
d_call: -
clone_size: -
j_call: TRBJ2-1
cdr3_aa: CASSPSDEQFF
cdr3_nt: TGTGCCAGCTCACCATCCGATGAGCAGTTCTTC

v_call: TRBV29-1
d_call: -
clone_size: few
j_call: TRBJ1-1
cdr3_aa: CSVAGVTEAFF
cdr3_nt: TGCAGTGTAGCGGGCGTTACTGAAGCTTTCTTT